These 14 T cell receptor beta chains came from one sample sequenced in a study of OX40 agonist ivuxolimab in advanced cancers. Repertoires were generated with immunoSEQ multiplex PCR, while TCRdb's copy carries only in-frame clones and drops some. The data show 25,000 to 30,000 clones, around 90% seen once. The sequences come from CD4+ or CD8+ T cells sorted from blood, collected in a trial of the OX40 agonist ivuxolimab. These receptors came from an adult with an advanced solid tumor such as melanoma, head and neck, liver or kidney cancer.

In nucleotides, the CDR3 is TGTGCCAGCAGCTTGGCCGTGAGGGAGAGGGACACTGAAGCTTTCTTT. Amino acid sequence: CASSLAVRERDTEAFF. V usage is TRBV5-6 and J usage is TRBJ1-1, with D uncertain. The germline V and J ends were trimmed by 0 bases and 3 bases, with 15 bases remaining between them. The CDR3 length is 16 residues. Germline loops: CDR1 SGHDT, CDR2 YYEEEE.

This sequence joins TRBV30 and TRBJ1-2; D is unclear. Trimming pared 7 bases from V and 6 bases from J, leaving 9 bases between. The CDR3 totals 10 residues. The germline CDR1 and CDR2 sequences are GTSNPN and SVGIG (reference sequence). The CDR3 DNA sequence: TGTGCCTCATTTACACATGGCTACACCTTC. Its translation is CASFTHGYTF.

The chain employs TRBV5-1 and TRBJ2-1; perhaps TRBD2 as D (6 bases). Between the trimmed V and J ends, which lost 6 bases and 0 bases, there was a span of 22 bases. The CDR3 contains 18 residues. From germline, CDR1 is SGHRS and CDR2 YFSETQ. CDR3 in amino acids: CASTTQLTGVDSYNEQFF. For the CDR3, the DNA is TGCGCCAGCACAACCCAATTGACGGGAGTAGACTCCTACAATGAGCAGTTCTTC.

This clone was observed a few times. Other DNA sequences in the sample encode the same CDR3. This chain uses TRBV6-1 with TRBJ1-2; 8 bases match TRBD1. The CDR3 extends over 15 amino acids. Trimming at V came to 4 bases and at J to 2 bases, leaving 6 bases not matched to a gene. From germline, CDR1 is MNHNS and CDR2 SASEGT. The CDR3 sequence: CASSAGQGPNYGYTF. DNA for the CDR3: TGTGCCAGCAGTGCCGGACAGGGCCCCAACTATGGCTACACCTTC.

This chain connects TRBV4-1 to TRBJ2-3, with D possibly being TRBD1 (5 bases). V was clipped by 7 bases and J by 4 bases, with 21 bases between them. The germline CDR1 and CDR2 sequences are MGHRA and YSYEKL. The CDR3 is made up of 16 amino acids. CDR3 coding DNA: TGCGCCAGCACCCTTGAATGGGGCGGATCCCCAGATACGCAGTATTTT. This gives the protein CASTLEWGGSPDTQYF.

The table lists this clone with a few counts. The chain couples TRBV28 to TRBJ1-5, with D unresolved. Germline V gene lookup returns CDR1 MDHEN and CDR2 SYDVKM. V was pared by 4 bases and J by 7 bases, with 14 bases between. The CDR3 length is 14 residues. The CDR3 protein is CASSSKKTRQPQHF. CDR3 nucleotide sequence: TGTGCCAGCAGTTCTAAGAAGACGCGCCAGCCCCAGCATTTT.

This clone was picked up one time. The chain joins TRBV4-3 to TRBJ2-1; possible D gene TRBD2, 5 bases. The germline V gene has CDR1 LGHNA and CDR2 YSLEER. Trimming left V 3 bases short and J 2 bases short, with 14 bases between. This CDR3 has 16 amino acids. This CDR3 is CASSQTPRGAYNEQFF. The CDR3 DNA reads as TGCGCCAGCAGCCAGACTCCCCGGGGTGCCTACAATGAGCAGTTCTTC.

This chain joins TRBV27 and TRBJ2-7; D not certain. The CDR3 spans 12 residues. The V gene lost 5 bases and the J gene lost 3 bases, with 8 bases spanning the gap. Germline V gene lookup returns CDR1 MNHEY and CDR2 SMNVEV (reference sequence). The CDR3 nucleotides read TGTGCCAGCAGTCCGGACCTCTACGAGCAGTACTTC. Protein: CASSPDLYEQYF.

This clone was observed a handful of times. This chain links TRBV6-6 with TRBJ1-1; 7 bases map to TRBD1. CDR1 is MNHNY, CDR2 SVGAGI, per germline (reference sequence). The CDR3 extends over 13 amino acids. V lost 8 bases to trimming and J lost 4 bases; unmatched junction nucleotides: 7. CDR3 bases: TGTGCCAGCGACAGGGAAAGGCGCACTGAAGCTTTCTTT. Translation: CASDRERRTEAFF.

This clone was seen a few times. This chain links TRBV7-9 with TRBJ2-1, with D perhaps matching TRBD2 (6 bases). Trimming stripped 10 bases from V and 6 bases from J, with 10 bases between. Germline values: CDR1 SEHNR, CDR2 FQNEAQ (reference sequence). The CDR3 runs to 11 residues. CDR3 DNA sequence: TGTGCCATCGAGGAGGGCAATGAGCAGTTCTTC. This sequence encodes CAIEEGNEQFF.

The J gene is TRBJ1-3, the V gene TRBV19; maybe TRBD1 (5 bases). The CDR3 consists of 16 residues. In germline, CDR1 is LNHDA, CDR2 SQIVND (reference sequence). V lost 4 bases, J lost 4 bases, and 17 bases lay in between. CDR3 nucleotides: TGTGCCAGTAGTAGACTCCGGGCAGGGCCGGGAAACACCATATATTTT. Protein: CASSRLRAGPGNTIYF. Full variable domain (outside the CDR3, taken from reference TRBV19 and TRBJ1-3): DGGITQSPKYLFRKEGQNVTLSCEQNLNHDAMYWYRQDPGQGLRLIYYSQIVNDFQKGDIAEGYSVSREKKESFPLTVTSAQKNPTAFYLCASSRLRAGPGNTIYFGEGSWLTVV.

This chain joins TRBV4-1 and TRBJ1-1, with D possibly being TRBD1 (5 bases). Germline V gene sequence: CDR1 MGHRA, CDR2 YSYEKL. V dropped 1 base and J dropped 1 base, with 16 bases sitting between them. This CDR3 region has 17 residues. The CDR3 spells CASSQGWVQGRNTEAFF. The CDR3 coding sequence is TGCGCCAGCAGCCAAGGCTGGGTGCAGGGAAGGAACACTGAAGCTTTCTTT.

The chain couples TRBV4-1 to TRBJ2-1; 11 positions agree with TRBD1. CDR3 length: 14 residues. J gave up 7 bases and V 5 bases, and 4 bases lay outside the gene matches. Germline CDR1 and CDR2: MGHRA and YSYEKL. The CDR3, as DNA: TGCGCCAGCAGCGATGGACAGGGGGCGAATGAGCAGTTCTTC. Translated, it gives CASSDGQGANEQFF.

The chain recombines TRBV10-3 with TRBJ2-3; D is undetermined. With 4 bases removed from V and 0 bases from J, the gap between germline ends came to 8 bases. The CDR3 extends over 14 amino acids. From germline, CDR1 is ENHRY and CDR2 SYGVKD. The CDR3 protein is CAISGRASTDTQYF. DNA of the CDR3: TGTGCCATCAGTGGTAGGGCTAGCACAGATACGCAGTATTTT.